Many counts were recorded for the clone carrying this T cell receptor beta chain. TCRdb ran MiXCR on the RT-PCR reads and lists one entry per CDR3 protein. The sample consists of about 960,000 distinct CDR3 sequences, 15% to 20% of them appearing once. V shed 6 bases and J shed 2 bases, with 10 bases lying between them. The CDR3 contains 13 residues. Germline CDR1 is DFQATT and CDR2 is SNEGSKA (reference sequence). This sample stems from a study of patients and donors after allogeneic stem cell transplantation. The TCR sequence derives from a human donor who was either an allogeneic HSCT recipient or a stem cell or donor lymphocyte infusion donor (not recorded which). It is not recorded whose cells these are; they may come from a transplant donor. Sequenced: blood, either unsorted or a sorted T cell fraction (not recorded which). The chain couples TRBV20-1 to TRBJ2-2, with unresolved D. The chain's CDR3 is CSANGDNTGELFF. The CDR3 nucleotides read TGCAGTGCCAATGGGGATAACACCGGGGAGCTGTTTTTT.